This TCR beta chain was identified in a study of early stage breast cancer tumors. Study-wide findings and caveats: In most of the 16 patients, blood comparison separated tumor from normal breast.

Each sample had two DNA replicates, 0.5 to 0.65 ug blood or about 1.4 ug tissue. Data came from immunoSEQ multiplex PCR; TCRdb stores just in-frame clones and leaves some out. The sample yields about 3,300 clones, roughly 60% seen once. J was trimmed by 7 bases and V by 4 bases; bases with no gene match: 8. Per the germline V gene, CDR1 is SGHNT and CDR2 is YENEEA. This CDR3 has 15 residues. The table lists this clone with a few counts. Antigen: not known. The sample carries other DNA sequences with the same CDR3. The source is a person aged 35 to 50 with breast cancer. The specimen was breast tumor tissue. The chain uses TRBV11-3 and TRBJ2-1; 9 bases match TRBD2. The CDR3 protein is CASSSRLAGPNEQFF. As DNA, the CDR3 is TGTGCCAGCAGCTCCCGCCTAGCGGGACCGAATGAGCAGTTCTTC.